The present T cell receptor beta chain was sequenced within a study of shared clonotypes between healthy human individuals. About the study: A donor's plate count was three for CD4 naive and three for CD4 memory; CD8 naive had two and CD8 memory one. General study points: The generation probabilities recorded for non-shared clonotypes fell below those of clonotypes shared by all four donors.

The V and J ends lost 0 bases and 7 bases respectively, with 7 bases between them. Germline V gene lookup returns CDR1 SGHDT and CDR2 YYEEEE. The CDR3 is made up of 13 amino acids. It was at deep level that the assay was run. TCRdb's table, derived via immunoSEQ multiplex PCR, lists solely in-frame clones and lacks some. The repertoire holds about 2.1 million clones, with around 93% as singletons. CD45RO-negative cells were positively selected for CCR7, leaving out terminally differentiated effector memory CD45RA+ cells. Turning to this clone: Its antigen is still unknown.

The sequenced sample consisted of naive CD8+ T cells from PBMCs. The source is a man younger than 35 in good health. Some clones in this sample may be carry-over from other donors' samples. The chain carries TRBV5-6 and TRBJ1-4; D is undetermined. The CDR3 DNA reads TGTGCCAGCAGCTTGGTACGGAGTGAAAAACTGTTTTTT. Amino acid sequence: CASSLVRSEKLFF.